This TCR beta chain stems from a study of CD8+CD57+ T cells in acquired aplastic anemia. At the level of the study: Sorted CD4+ plus CD8+ cells gave DNA averaging around 3 ug.

Whole-study findings and limits: About 29 CD8+ CDR3 sequences occurred in both the patients and the controls.

Between the trimmed V and J ends, which lost 6 bases and 6 bases, there was a span of 15 bases. CDR3 length: 12 amino acids. In germline, CDR1 is DFQATT, CDR2 SNEGSKA (reference sequence). Patients picked for sequencing had shown CD8+CD57+ cell expansion detected by flow cytometry. Every patient presented with severe acquired aplastic anemia. Note on this clonotype: Its cognate antigen is unknown.

TCR beta VDJ combinations and CDR3 sequences were profiled from genomic DNA. TCRdb called the reads again in MiXCR, with one record for every CDR3 protein. The table records 150,000 or so distinct CDR3 sequences, less than 60% of them present only once. This clonotype was sampled from a human donor with aplastic anemia. This chain uses TRBV20-1 with TRBJ2-7; D unclear. What was sequenced was sorted CD4+, CD8+, or CD8+CD57+ T cells (not recorded which) from PBMCs. The DNA of the CDR3 is TGCAGTGCCCTACGACCGGGCATCGAGCAGTACTTC. It yields the protein CSALRPGIEQYF.